These T cell receptor beta chains were read from a single sample in a study of T cell responses to AZD1222 COVID-19 vaccine. TCRdb's copy holds only in-frame clones and misses some; the assay was immunoSEQ multiplex PCR. This sample has 150,000 to 200,000 clones, with around 94% found just once. This sample comprised peripheral blood, obtained on day 0 of AZD1222 vaccination. All receptors come from an adult in good health. CDR3s include the opening cysteine and the closing phenylalanine or tryptophan. The D gene is left open where the match is weak.

TRBD1 | TRBV5-1 | CASSPDRVQEKLFF
. | TRBV2 | CASARDPYGNQPQHF
. | TRBV5-1 | CASKSSAPNYGYTF
. | TRBV14 | CASSQWEGTEAFF
TRBD2 | TRBV27 | CASSWTSGRGPYNEQFF
TRBD2 | TRBV20-1 | CSASLPGRLAGYNEQFF
. | TRBV21-1 | CASSKEHRGRRETQYF
. | TRBV5-5 | CASSPHGRGTYEQYF
. | TRBV7-3 | CASSLWPTGVGNTGELFF
. | TRBV6-2/TRBV6-3 | CASSTRGRSYNEQFF
TRBD1 | TRBV12-3/TRBV12-4 | CASSSDRATEAFF
. | TRBV6-5 | CASSYSISAGPYEQYF
. | TRBV7-9 | CASSFRTDNEKLFF
. | TRBV28 | CASSLSRGNADF
. | TRBV20-1 | CSALDNEQFF
TRBD1 | TRBV7-9 | CASSRDGQGDGYTF
TRBD2 | TRBV29-1 | CSVRGGSSYEQYF
. | TRBV6-5 | CASTTTTLGGELFF
. | TRBV7-9 | CASSFWTDIPYEQYF
. | TRBV28 | CASRLQGDTEAFF
. | TRBV28 | CASSSPLSQGSYNSPLHF
TRBD1 | TRBV5-1 | CASSPWTGFNYGYTF
. | TRBV4-1 | CASSDTGLTSNQPQHF
. | TRBV2 | CASSEQGRKTQYF
. | TRBV13 | CASSTHRESYEQYF
. | TRBV5-1 | CASSTGTAIYGYTF
. | TRBV5-1 | CASSLAGGAGNSPLHF
. | TRBV19 | CASSLGLEAFF
. | TRBV28 | CASSPPMPGRGEQYF
. | TRBV5-4 | CASSSGRLLNNEQFF
. | TRBV9 | CASSPPRGVHEQYF
TRBD1 | TRBV10-3 | CASSGTGPAYGYTF
. | TRBV14 | CASSLIGTGELFF
. | TRBV28 | CASSLSRSLYNEQFF
. | TRBV5-5 | CASSLPGGVIEKLFF
. | TRBV4-2 | CASSQVDSDYNEQFF
. | TRBV3-1/TRBV3-2 | CASSQERNGYTF
. | TRBV10-3 | CAMAAGSYDEQFF
. | TRBV5-6 | CASSLKARNGYTF
. | TRBV28 | CASTIGSGYTF
. | TRBV28 | CASSLSWVLNTEAFF
. | TRBV27 | CASSRFNQPQHF
. | TRBV7-9 | CASSLAGGGGTEAFF
. | TRBV30 | CAWSVGWGSYEQYF
. | TRBV19 | CASRAGGGDTQYF
. | TRBV7-9 | CASSLALTGSEQYF
. | TRBV12-3/TRBV12-4 | CASSSGTKETQYF
TRBD1 | TRBV3-1/TRBV3-2 | CASSSGQNQPQHF
. | TRBV5-1 | CASSTLTENTEAFF
. | TRBV19 | CASMAGPNTEAFF